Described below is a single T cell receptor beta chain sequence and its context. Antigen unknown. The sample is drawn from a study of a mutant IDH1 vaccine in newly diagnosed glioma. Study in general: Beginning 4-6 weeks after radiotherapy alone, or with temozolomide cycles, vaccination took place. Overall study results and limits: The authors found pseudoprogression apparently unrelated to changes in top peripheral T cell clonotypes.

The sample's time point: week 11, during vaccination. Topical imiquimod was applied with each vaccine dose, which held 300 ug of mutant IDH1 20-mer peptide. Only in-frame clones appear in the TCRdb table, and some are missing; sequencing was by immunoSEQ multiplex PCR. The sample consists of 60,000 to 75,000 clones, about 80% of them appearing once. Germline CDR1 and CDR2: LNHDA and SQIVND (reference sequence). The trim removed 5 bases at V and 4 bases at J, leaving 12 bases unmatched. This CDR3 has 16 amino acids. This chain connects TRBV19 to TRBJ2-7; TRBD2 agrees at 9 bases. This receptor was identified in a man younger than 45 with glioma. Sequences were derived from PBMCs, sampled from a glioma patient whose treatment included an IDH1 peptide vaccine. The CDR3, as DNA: TGTGCCAGTAGTCCTGTACTAAGCGGGAGGAGGTACGAGCAGTACTTC. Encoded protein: CASSPVLSGRRYEQYF.